This passage covers 8 T cell receptor beta chains from one sample sequenced in a study of blood T cell repertoires in COVID-19. Sequenced by immunoSEQ multiplex PCR; TCRdb stores in-frame clones only, minus some. The data contain approximately 92,000 clones, 70% to 90% of them singletons. Sequenced material: peripheral blood. The receptors come from a man aged 50-59 years with acute or convalescent COVID-19.

The chain joins TRBV6-5 to TRBJ1-1; D gene uncertain. This CDR3 contains 13 residues. Germline CDR1 reads MNHEY; CDR2 reads SVGAGI. The ends were cut back, 6 bases at V and 1 base at J, with 9 bases in the middle. CDR3 nucleotides: TGTGCCAGCAGCCCCCTTTCGAACACTGAAGCTTTCTTT. Encoded protein: CASSPLSNTEAFF.

This chain links TRBV3-1 (or the pseudogene TRBV3-2) with TRBJ2-5; 12 bases align to TRBD2. CDR3 size: 14 residues. J was trimmed by 4 bases and V by 5 bases; bases with no gene match: 2. CDR1 and CDR2 from the germline V gene are LGHDT and YNNKEL (reference sequence). CDR3: CASSGLAGRETQYF. The CDR3 DNA reads TGTGCCAGCAGCGGACTAGCGGGAAGAGAGACCCAGTACTTC.

This chain connects TRBV12-5 to TRBJ1-4; 7 bases line up with TRBD1. Germline lookup yields CDR1 LGHNT and CDR2 FRNRAP. The CDR3 is 11 residues long. V was pared by 9 bases and J by 8 bases, with 3 bases of the junction left unmatched. CDR3 nucleotide sequence: TGTGCTAGCGCGGACAGGGAAAAACTGTTTTTT. It translates to CASADREKLFF.

The chain joins TRBV10-2 to TRBJ2-6, with 9 bases identical to TRBD1. CDR3 length: 23 residues. Germline CDR1 and CDR2: WSHSY and SAAADI. V was pared by 7 bases and J by 0 bases, with 25 bases of the junction left unmatched. This CDR3 reads CASKERGGQGPPNSNSGANVLTF. For the CDR3, the DNA is TGCGCCAGCAAAGAACGCGGGGGACAGGGCCCACCAAACTCAAACTCTGGGGCCAACGTCCTGACTTTC.

J is TRBJ1-1 and V is TRBV14; a weak D match, TRBD1 (6 bases). V dropped 1 base and J dropped 4 bases, with 10 bases sitting between them. Germline CDR1 is SGHDN and CDR2 is FVKESK. CDR3 length equals 14 residues. The CDR3 DNA follows: TGTGCCAGCAGCCAAGTGGGACACTTCACTGAAGCTTTCTTT. Residues: CASSQVGHFTEAFF.

This clone was seen a handful of times. The chain has TRBV9 and TRBJ2-4; possible D gene TRBD2, 6 bases. The CDR3 loop spans 16 amino acids. V lost 0 bases and J 8 bases, leaving 18 bases between the germline ends. The germline CDR1 and CDR2 sequences are SGDLS and YYNGEE. CDR3: CASSVGGGGTGDIQYF. The DNA of the CDR3 is TGTGCCAGCAGCGTAGGGGGAGGCGGGACGGGTGACATTCAGTACTTC.

The chain uses TRBV18 and TRBJ2-5; 10 nucleotides line up with TRBD1. The CDR3 totals 16 residues. CDR1 and CDR2 (germline): KGHSH, LQKENI. The junction had 4 bases not matched to a gene; V was cut back by 3 bases and J by 0 bases. The CDR3 DNA reads as TGTGCCAGCTCACCGAGGACAGGGGGGAACCAAGAGACCCAGTACTTC. Protein sequence: CASSPRTGGNQETQYF.

This chain joins TRBV6-5 and TRBJ2-7, with 11 bases identical to TRBD1. This CDR3 has 15 residues. Unmatched junction bases numbered 4, after V lost 4 bases and J lost 2 bases. Per germline, CDR1 MNHEY and CDR2 SVGAGI. CDR3: CASSSPGQGAYEQYF. The CDR3 nucleotides are TGTGCCAGCAGTTCGCCGGGACAGGGGGCCTACGAGCAGTACTTC.